This T cell receptor beta chain was sequenced during a study of OX40 agonist ivuxolimab in advanced cancers. Study details: Given to patients was ivuxolimab, an agonistic anti-OX40 (CD134) antibody. Hepatocellular carcinoma, melanoma, renal cell or head and neck cancer affected the dose-escalation patients.

Trimming stripped 0 bases from V and 1 base from J, with 9 bases between. The CDR3 runs to 15 residues. Germline CDR1 reads LGHNA; CDR2 reads YSLEER. Findings and caveats of the study: Relative to CD4+, CD8+ T cells held more expanded clones on average.

Notes on this clone: The antigen is undetermined. Other DNA sequences in this sample translate to the same CDR3.

Produced via immunoSEQ multiplex PCR; TCRdb's table is partial and in-frame only. Among roughly 81,000 clones, approximately 85% were seen once, and the ten largest hold roughly 6%. The sequenced sample was CD4+ or CD8+ T cells sorted from blood, obtained in a trial of the OX40 agonist ivuxolimab. The origin of this receptor is an adult with an advanced solid tumor such as melanoma, head and neck, liver or kidney cancer. The chain recombines TRBV4-3 with TRBJ2-5, with D unclear. The CDR3 is CASSQDKYSQETQYF. The CDR3 DNA is TGCGCCAGCAGCCAAGACAAATACTCCCAAGAGACCCAGTACTTC.